This T cell receptor beta chain was sequenced during a study of CD8 T cells in Susac syndrome. The CDR3 is 13 residues long. V shed 0 bases, J shed 15 bases, and the junction held 8 bases outside the gene matches. Per germline, CDR1 MGHRA and CDR2 YSYEKL. When the RNA was reverse transcribed, random hexamers were used with an input of roughly 0.45 to 1 ug. Each CDR3 protein is one row after TCRdb ran MiXCR on the immunoSEQ multiplex PCR reads. The table has fewer than 200,000 distinct CDR3 sequences, 85% to 95% seen once. The Susac syndrome patients fit the recently defined diagnostic criteria for definite or probable disease.

Sequenced material: CD4+ T cells from PBMCs. The chain recombines TRBV4-1 with TRBJ2-1; 7 bases map to TRBD1. The clonotype originates from a human donor with Susac syndrome. The CDR3 sequence is CASSQDRDSERFF. The CDR3 coding sequence is TGCGCCAGCAGCCAAGATCGGGACAGTGAGAGGTTCTTC.